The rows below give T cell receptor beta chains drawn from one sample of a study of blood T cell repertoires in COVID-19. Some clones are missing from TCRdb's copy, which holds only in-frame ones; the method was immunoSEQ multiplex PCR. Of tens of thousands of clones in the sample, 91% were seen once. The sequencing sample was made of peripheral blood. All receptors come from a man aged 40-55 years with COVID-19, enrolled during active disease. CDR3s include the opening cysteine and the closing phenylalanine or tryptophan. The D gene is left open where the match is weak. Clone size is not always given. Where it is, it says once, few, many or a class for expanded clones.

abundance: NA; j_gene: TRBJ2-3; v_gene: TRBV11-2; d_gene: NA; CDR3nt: TGTGCCAGCAGCTTAGGGTCGGGGGGCGGCACAGATACGCAGTATTTT; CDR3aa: CASSLGSGGGTDTQYF
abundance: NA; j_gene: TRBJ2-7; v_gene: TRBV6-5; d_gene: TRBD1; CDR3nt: TGTGCCAGCAGTTACTCGCCGGGACAGGGCTACGAGCAGTACTTC; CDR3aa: CASSYSPGQGYEQYF
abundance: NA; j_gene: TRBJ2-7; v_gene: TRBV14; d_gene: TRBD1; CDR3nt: TGTGCCAGCAGCCAACTGGGACAGGGCACCGAGCAGTACTTC; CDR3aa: CASSQLGQGTEQYF
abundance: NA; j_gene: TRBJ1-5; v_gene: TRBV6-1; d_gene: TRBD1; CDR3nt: TGTGCCAGCAGTGAGGGACAGGGGGTTACGGCCCAGCATTTT; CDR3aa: CASSEGQGVTAQHF
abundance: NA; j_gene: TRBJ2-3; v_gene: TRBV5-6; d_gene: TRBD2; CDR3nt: TGTGCCAGCAGCTTCCGAGGCGGGGGGGCGAGAGATACGCAGTATTTT; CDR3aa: CASSFRGGGARDTQYF
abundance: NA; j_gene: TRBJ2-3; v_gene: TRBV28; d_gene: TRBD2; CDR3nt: TGTGCCAGCAGTTCCGGTGTAGGCGGGGGGGCCGAGACAGATACGCAGTATTTT; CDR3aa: CASSSGVGGGAETDTQYF
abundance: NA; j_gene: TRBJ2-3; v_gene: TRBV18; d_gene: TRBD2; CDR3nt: TGTGCCAGCTCACCAAGAAGCGGGGGGTACACAGATACGCAGTATTTT; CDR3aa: CASSPRSGGYTDTQYF
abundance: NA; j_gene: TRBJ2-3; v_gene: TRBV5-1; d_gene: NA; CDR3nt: TGCGCCAGCAGCCTCTACACAGATACGCAGTATTTT; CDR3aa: CASSLYTDTQYF
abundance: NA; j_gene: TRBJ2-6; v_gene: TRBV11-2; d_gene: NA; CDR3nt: TGTGCCAGCAGCTTAGATCAAACAATTGGCAACGTCCTGACTTTC; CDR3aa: CASSLDQTIGNVLTF
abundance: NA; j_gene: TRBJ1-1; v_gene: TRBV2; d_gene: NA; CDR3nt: TGTGCCAGCATGACGCAGGGGCAAAACACTGAAGCTTTCTTT; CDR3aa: CASMTQGQNTEAFF
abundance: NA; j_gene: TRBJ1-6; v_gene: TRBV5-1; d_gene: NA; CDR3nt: TGCGCCAGCAGCTTGGAGGGTTCCAGGGGCAATTCACCCCTCCACTTT; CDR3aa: CASSLEGSRGNSPLHF
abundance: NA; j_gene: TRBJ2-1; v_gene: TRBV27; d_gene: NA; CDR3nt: TGTGCCAGCAGTCCACCCCCGGGTAGCCCATTCCTGGATGAGCAGTTCTTC; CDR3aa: CASSPPPGSPFLDEQFF
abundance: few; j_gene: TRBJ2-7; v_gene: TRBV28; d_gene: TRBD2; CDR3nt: TGTGCCAGCAGCGGTGTGCGGGGGGGCCCCCACGAGCAGTACTTC; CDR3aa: CASSGVRGGPHEQYF
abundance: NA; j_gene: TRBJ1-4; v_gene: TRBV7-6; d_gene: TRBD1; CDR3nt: TGTGCCAGCAGCTTCCCGGGACAGGGGACGCCGAAACTGTTTTTT; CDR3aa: CASSFPGQGTPKLFF
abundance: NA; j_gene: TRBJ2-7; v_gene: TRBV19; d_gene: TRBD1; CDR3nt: TGTGCCAGTAGTATCGGGACAGGTTTTCGGGAGCAGTACTTC; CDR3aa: CASSIGTGFREQYF
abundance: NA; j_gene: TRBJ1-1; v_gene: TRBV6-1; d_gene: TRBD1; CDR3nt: TGTGCCAGCAGTGAAAGGGACAGGGTCACTGAAGCTTTCTTT; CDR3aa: CASSERDRVTEAFF
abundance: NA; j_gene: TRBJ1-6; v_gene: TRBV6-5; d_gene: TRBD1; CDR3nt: TGTGCCAGCAAGACGGGACAGGGAGATAATTCACCCCTCCACTTT; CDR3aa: CASKTGQGDNSPLHF
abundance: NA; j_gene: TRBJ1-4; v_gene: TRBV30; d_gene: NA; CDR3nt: TGTGCCCGCGGGGAGGCAAGACCAACTAATGAAAAACTGTTTTTT; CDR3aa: CARGEARPTNEKLFF
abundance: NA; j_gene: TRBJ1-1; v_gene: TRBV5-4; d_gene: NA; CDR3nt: TGTGCCAGCAGCACTGGACAGATTTTAAACACTGAAGCTTTCTTT; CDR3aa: CASSTGQILNTEAFF
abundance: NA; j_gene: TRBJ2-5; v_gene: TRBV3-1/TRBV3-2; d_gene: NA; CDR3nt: TGTGCCAGCAGCCAACTCGACGGGGAAGAGACCCAGTACTTC; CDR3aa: CASSQLDGEETQYF
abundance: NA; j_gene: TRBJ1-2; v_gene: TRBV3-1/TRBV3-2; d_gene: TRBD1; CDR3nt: TGTGCCAGCAGCCAACTCGGACAGGGACCCGCGACCTTC; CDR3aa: CASSQLGQGPATF
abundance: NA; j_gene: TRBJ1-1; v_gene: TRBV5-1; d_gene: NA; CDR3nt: TGCGCCAGCAGCGCGGGGGTTGAGGGGAACACTGAAGCTTTCTTT; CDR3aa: CASSAGVEGNTEAFF
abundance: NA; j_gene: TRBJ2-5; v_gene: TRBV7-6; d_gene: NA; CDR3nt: TGTGCCAGCAGCCCCCCAGGGACCCAGTACTTC; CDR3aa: CASSPPGTQYF
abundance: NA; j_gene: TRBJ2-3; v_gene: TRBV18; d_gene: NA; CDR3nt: TGTGCCAGCTCACCACCGTCCACAGGGCGTGATACGCAGTATTTT; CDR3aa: CASSPPSTGRDTQYF
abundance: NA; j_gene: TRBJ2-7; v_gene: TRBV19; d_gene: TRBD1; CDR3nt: TGTGCCAGTACCTACGGACAGGGGAATGAGCAGTACTTC; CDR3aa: CASTYGQGNEQYF
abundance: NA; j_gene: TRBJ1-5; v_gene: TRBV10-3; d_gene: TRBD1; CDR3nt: TGTGCCATCAGCCCGGGGACAGTGAGCAATCAGCCCCAGCATTTT; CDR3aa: CAISPGTVSNQPQHF
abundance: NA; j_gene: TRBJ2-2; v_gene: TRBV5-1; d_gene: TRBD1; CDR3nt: TGCGCCAGCAGCCCCCCAGGGGGCATCGACACCGGGGAGCTGTTTTTT; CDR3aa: CASSPPGGIDTGELFF
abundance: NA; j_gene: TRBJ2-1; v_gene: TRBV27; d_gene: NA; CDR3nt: TGTGCCAGCAGTTACCGCGTCCGGGGGGCGGGGCTTTACAATGAGCAGTTCTTC; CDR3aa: CASSYRVRGAGLYNEQFF
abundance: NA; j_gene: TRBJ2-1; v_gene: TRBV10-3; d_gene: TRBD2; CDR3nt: TGTGCCTCCGTAGCGGGGGGGACCTACAATGAGCAGTTCTTC; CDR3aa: CASVAGGTYNEQFF
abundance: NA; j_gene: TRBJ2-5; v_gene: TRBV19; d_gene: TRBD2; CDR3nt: TGTGCCAGTAGGACTAGCGGGGGCGTTAACCAAGAGACCCAGTACTTC; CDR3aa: CASRTSGGVNQETQYF
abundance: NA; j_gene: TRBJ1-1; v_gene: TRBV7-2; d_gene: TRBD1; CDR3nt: TGTGCCAGCAGGTACGAAACAGGGGCCGCTGGCCGTGAAGCTTTCTTT; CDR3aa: CASRYETGAAGREAFF
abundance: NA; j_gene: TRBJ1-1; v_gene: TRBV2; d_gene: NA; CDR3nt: TGTGCCAGCAGTCCCCGGGTGGAAGAAGCTTTCTTT; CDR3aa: CASSPRVEEAFF
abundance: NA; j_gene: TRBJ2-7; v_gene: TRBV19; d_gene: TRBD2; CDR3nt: TGTGCCAGTAGTATCGCTAGCGGGGGGGCTGACTCCTACGAGCAGTACTTC; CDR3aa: CASSIASGGADSYEQYF
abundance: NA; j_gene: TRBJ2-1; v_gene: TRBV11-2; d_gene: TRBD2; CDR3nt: TGTGCCAGCAGCTTAGATACTATAGCGGGTGAGCAGTTCTTC; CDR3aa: CASSLDTIAGEQFF
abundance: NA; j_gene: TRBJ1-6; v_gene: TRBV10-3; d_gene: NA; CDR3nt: TGTGCCATCAGCGAGTCGGGCGGGGGCTTTAGTTCACCCCTCCACTTT; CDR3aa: CAISESGGGFSSPLHF
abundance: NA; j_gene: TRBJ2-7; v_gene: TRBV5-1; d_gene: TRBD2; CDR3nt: TGCGCCAGCAGCTTGTTAGCGGGATCGAACGAGCAGTACTTC; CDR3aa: CASSLLAGSNEQYF
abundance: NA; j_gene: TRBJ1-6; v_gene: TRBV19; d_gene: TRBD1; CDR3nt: TGTGCCAGTAGAACAGGGGTTTCTGGTTCACCCCTCCACTTT; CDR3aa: CASRTGVSGSPLHF
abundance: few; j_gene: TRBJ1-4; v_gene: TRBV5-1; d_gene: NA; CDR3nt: TGCGCCAGCAGCTCTACAGGGAACCAGAATGAAAAACTGTTTTTT; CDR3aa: CASSSTGNQNEKLFF
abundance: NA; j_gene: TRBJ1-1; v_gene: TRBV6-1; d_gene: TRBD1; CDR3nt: TGTGCCAGCAGTGGCACAGGGGGAACCATGTCTCCTGAAGCTTTCTTT; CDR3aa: CASSGTGGTMSPEAFF
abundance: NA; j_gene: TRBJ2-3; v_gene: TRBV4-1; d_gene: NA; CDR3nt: TGCGCCAGCAGCCAAGTAGTAGCGGGCACAGATACGCAGTATTTT; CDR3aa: CASSQVVAGTDTQYF
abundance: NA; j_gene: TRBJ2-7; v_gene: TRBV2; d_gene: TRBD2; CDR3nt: TGTGCCACCCGGACTAGCGGGGGGAACGAGCAGTACTTC; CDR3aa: CATRTSGGNEQYF